These 20 T cell receptor beta chains were all obtained from the same sample, sequenced in a study of T-cell memory formation after mild COVID-19. TCRdb reprocessed the 5' RACE reads with MiXCR, giving one entry per CDR3 protein. The sample lists 250,000 to 400,000 distinct CDR3 sequences, approximately 15% occurring once. Specimen: PBMCs or a T cell subset sorted from them (not recorded which). These receptors all come from a man aged 18-30 years who had mild COVID-19 (a few samples of this study predate the infection). Cell type and time point are not known.

This clonotype was found a few times. This sequence joins TRBV7-8 and TRBJ1-2; 10 bases are a match to TRBD1. CDR3 length equals 15 residues. Per germline, CDR1 SGHVS and CDR2 FQNEAQ. V lost 3 bases and J lost 7; bases outside the gene matches: 8. CDR3 sequence (DNA): TGTGCCAGCAGCTTGTTACCGGGACAGGGGACTGGCTACACCTTC. It translates to CASSLLPGQGTGYTF.

This clonotype was seen a handful of times. V gene TRBV5-1 combines with J gene TRBJ1-4; tentative D call: TRBD1 (6 bases). The CDR3 totals 17 residues. The germline gives CDR1 SGHRS, CDR2 YFSETQ. Trimming left V 3 bases short and J 3 bases short, with 18 bases between. For the CDR3, the DNA is TGCGCCAGCAGCTCAGCGGAGGTGGGGGCAGCTAATGAAAAACTGTTTTTT. Protein: CASSSAEVGAANEKLFF.

This clonotype was counted between two and nine times. This sequence joins TRBV20-1 and TRBJ2-1, with 9 bases aligning to TRBD2. The CDR3 has 16 amino acids. V trimming: 3 bases; J trimming: 8 bases; junction bases outside the gene matches: 14. Germline V gives CDR1 DFQATT, CDR2 SNEGSKA (reference sequence). The CDR3 region has the DNA TGCAGTGCTAGTCTTCCGGGACTAGCTGTTTTCGATGAGCAGTTCTTC. Protein product: CSASLPGLAVFDEQFF.

This clonotype was seen a handful of times. The chain recombines TRBV5-6 with TRBJ1-1; D gene unclear. This CDR3 has 12 amino acids. V lost 2 bases and J lost 6, with 8 bases in between. The germline V gene encodes CDR1 SGHDT and CDR2 YYEEEE. CDR3 loop: CASSFIGAEAFF. The CDR3 DNA reads TGTGCCAGCAGCTTTATCGGCGCTGAAGCTTTCTTT.

The chain couples TRBV6-5 to TRBJ2-5; TRBD2 matches at 12 bases. The germline CDR1 and CDR2 sequences are MNHEY and SVGAGI. With 6 bases clipped from V and 6 bases from J, the junction kept 8 bases outside the gene matches. This CDR3 spans 15 amino acids. This CDR3 is CASSPGTSGLQTQYF. Here the CDR3 DNA reads TGTGCCAGCAGCCCCGGGACTAGCGGGCTGCAGACCCAGTACTTC.

This chain connects TRBV4-3 to TRBJ1-3; D unclear. The V end lost 0 bases, the J end lost 2 bases, and 5 bases lay between the germline ends. Germline lookup yields CDR1 LGHNA and CDR2 YSLEER. The CDR3 runs to 14 residues. CDR3 protein: CASSQDTTGNTIYF. The CDR3 DNA reads as TGCGCCAGCAGCCAAGACACCACTGGAAACACCATATATTTT.

This clonotype was observed many times. This CDR3 reads CASRLLGAGEQFF. The CDR3 coding sequence is TGTGCCAGCAGGCTGCTGGGGGCCGGTGAGCAGTTCTTC. The rearrangement uses TRBV6-6 and TRBJ2-1, with D possibly TRBD1 on 6 matching bases. V lost 6 bases and J lost 9, with 15 bases in between. There are 13 residues in the CDR3. Germline V gene lookup returns CDR1 MNHNY and CDR2 SVGAGI (reference sequence).

V is TRBV30 and J is TRBJ2-2; 12 nucleotides agree with TRBD1. After removal of 2 bases from V and 7 bases from J, the junction contained 5 bases not matched to a gene. This CDR3 region has 15 residues. The germline V gene has CDR1 GTSNPN and CDR2 SVGIG (reference sequence). CDR3 protein: CAWSIGTGGSGELFF. CDR3 sequence (DNA): TGTGCCTGGAGTATAGGGACAGGGGGCAGCGGGGAGCTGTTTTTT.

The V gene is TRBV27, the J gene TRBJ2-3; D ambiguous. Germline CDR1 is MNHEY and CDR2 is SMNVEV (reference sequence). Trimming removed 6 bases from V and 1 base from J, with 11 bases in between. CDR3 length: 14 amino acids. DNA of the CDR3: TGTGCCAGCAGACAAAATGCGGGCACAGATACGCAGTATTTT. This translates into CASRQNAGTDTQYF.

The table lists this clonotype with a few counts. The J gene is TRBJ2-3, the V gene TRBV4-2; 8 bases fit TRBD1. The CDR3 contains 15 residues. The germline gives CDR1 LGHNA, CDR2 YNFKEQ. V shed 6 bases, J shed 4 bases, and the junction held 9 bases outside the gene matches. The CDR3 spells CASRKGQGEADTQYF. CDR3 nucleotides: TGTGCCAGCAGGAAAGGACAGGGCGAGGCAGATACGCAGTATTTT.

This clonotype was seen at least ten times. The CDR3 coding sequence is TGCGCCAGCAGCTTGACAGGGGAGGTTGACATTCAGTACTTC. Translation: CASSLTGEVDIQYF. The chain has TRBV5-1 and TRBJ2-4; D is possibly TRBD1 (7 bases). V was cut by 1 base and J by 8 bases, with 13 bases left in between. CDR1 is SGHRS and CDR2 is YFSETQ in the germline V gene. The CDR3 extends over 14 amino acids.

This clonotype came up many times. The V and J genes are TRBV7-9 and TRBJ2-6, with D perhaps matching TRBD1 (6 bases). The V end was cut by 7 bases, the J end by 2 bases, with 24 bases between. Germline V gives CDR1 SEHNR, CDR2 FQNEAQ (reference sequence). The CDR3 has 19 residues. DNA of the CDR3: TGTGCCAGCATACCTGCCTGGGGGCGCGGTGTCCCTGGGGCCAACGTCCTGACTTTC. This gives the protein CASIPAWGRGVPGANVLTF. The variable domain in full, with the rest retrieved from reference TRBV7-9 and TRBJ2-6, is DTGVSQNPRHKITKRGQNVTFRCDPISEHNRLYWYRQTLGQGPEFLTYFQNEAQLEKSRLLSDRFSAERPKGSFSTLEIQRTEQGDSAMYLCASIPAWGRGVPGANVLTFGAGSRLTVL.

In this sample, this clonotype turned up many times. This chain uses TRBV12-3 or TRBV12-4 with TRBJ1-2; D possibly corresponds to TRBD1 (5 bases). Trimming pared 3 bases from V and 7 bases from J, leaving 12 bases between. CDR3 size: 13 residues. For the CDR3, the DNA is TGTGCCAGCAGTTTGAAGACAGATGGTGGCTACACCTTC. As protein: CASSLKTDGGYTF.

V and J are TRBV7-9 and TRBJ2-7; 9 nucleotides align to TRBD1. The V and J ends lost 5 bases and 5 bases, in that order; junction bases with no gene match: 4. This CDR3 comprises 13 residues. The germline CDR1 and CDR2 sequences are SEHNR and FQNEAQ (reference sequence). CDR3 amino acids: CASSLQGADEQYF. The CDR3, as DNA: TGTGCCAGCAGCCTACAGGGGGCGGACGAGCAGTACTTC.

The chain carries TRBV5-1 and TRBJ1-6; D gene uncertain. Germline values: CDR1 SGHRS, CDR2 YFSETQ. Trimming shortened V by 3 bases and J by 9 bases, and 16 bases separated the two germline ends. The CDR3 sequence is 15 residues long. The CDR3: CASSYGRSVSSPLHF. As DNA, the CDR3 is TGCGCCAGCAGCTATGGCAGGAGTGTTAGTTCACCCCTCCACTTT.

This clonotype has only a few counts. The chain carries TRBV20-1 and TRBJ1-5; D not certain. CDR3 length equals 16 residues. CDR1 is DFQATT, CDR2 SNEGSKA, per germline (reference sequence). V was cut by 0 bases and J by 0 bases, with 12 bases left in between. CDR3 sequence: CSARDGGVLSNQPQHF. The DNA of the CDR3 is TGCAGTGCTAGAGATGGAGGAGTACTTAGCAATCAGCCCCAGCATTTT.

The chain carries TRBV12-3 or TRBV12-4 and TRBJ1-5; possible D gene TRBD1, 5 bases. The CDR3 is 12 residues long. Trimming pared 9 bases from V and 3 bases from J, leaving 9 bases between. The CDR3 reads CASGQLNQPQHF. As DNA, the CDR3 is TGTGCCAGTGGACAACTCAATCAGCCCCAGCATTTT.

The chain is built from TRBV4-1 and TRBJ2-3; 12 bases map to TRBD2. The CDR3 runs to 18 residues. CDR1 and CDR2 from the germline V gene are MGHRA and YSYEKL. V shed 1 base and J 5 bases; nucleotides not matched to a gene: 10. The CDR3 coding sequence is TGCGCCAGCAGCCAAGCCCTGCTAGCGGGGGGGCCTAAAGATACGCAGTATTTT. Translated: CASSQALLAGGPKDTQYF.

There are a few counts of this clonotype. The rearrangement links TRBV10-3 to TRBJ2-2; D is perhaps TRBD1 (6 bases). The germline V and J ends were trimmed by 11 bases and 5 bases, with 21 bases remaining between them. The CDR3 totals 15 residues. Germline V gene lookup returns CDR1 ENHRY and CDR2 SYGVKD. CDR3 DNA sequence: TGTGCCGCCCACGGACAGTATGTTGGAACCGGGGAGCTGTTTTTT. Translation: CAAHGQYVGTGELFF.

This clonotype has a handful of counts. V and J are TRBV19 and TRBJ2-7; D unclear. V dropped 4 bases and J dropped 4 bases, with 5 bases sitting between them. Germline V gene lookup returns CDR1 LNHDA and CDR2 SQIVND (reference sequence). The CDR3 spans 11 residues. CDR3 protein: CASSNYYEQYF. The CDR3 DNA reads as TGTGCCAGTAGTAATTATTACGAGCAGTACTTC.